This T cell receptor (beta chain) was recorded in a study of CD8 T cells in ankylosing spondylitis. Regarding the study as a whole: A motif of fewer than ten highly homologous TCR beta variants was seen as apparently characteristic of ankylosing spondylitis blood.

This CDR3 spans 15 amino acids. The germline V and J ends were trimmed by 6 bases and 1 base, with 18 bases remaining between them. The germline CDR1 and CDR2 sequences are SQVTM and ANQGSEA. TCRdb recomputed calls from the 5' RACE reads with MiXCR, one row per CDR3 protein. The data contain around 140,000 distinct CDR3 sequences, 17% of them seen just once; the ten biggest clones take up roughly a third. This clonotype was recorded many times. What it recognizes is unknown. This clonotype was obtained from a male donor with ankylosing spondylitis. This rearrangement joins TRBV29-1 to TRBJ1-2; D perhaps matches TRBD1 (5 bases). The specimen sequenced was blood, either unsorted or a sorted T cell fraction (not recorded which). As DNA, the CDR3 is TGCAGCGTGAATACCGGGACTCAACTTAACTATGGCTACACCTTC. Amino acid sequence: CSVNTGTQLNYGYTF.